These 6 T cell receptor beta chains share one sample of origin, sequenced in a study of T cell changes during pregnancy in multiple sclerosis. The protocol was immunoSEQ multiplex PCR, while the TCRdb copy is restricted to in-frame clones and leaves out a portion. Counted here are roughly 88,000 clones, 92% occurring once; the ten biggest clones make up about 1.6%. This sample comprised peripheral blood, obtained in the first trimester of pregnancy. These receptor sequences come from a female donor with multiple sclerosis, enrolled in a pregnancy study.

This chain joins TRBV18 and TRBJ2-5, with TRBD1 matching over 9 bases. Trimming cost V 3 bases and J 5 bases; bases outside gene matches: 13. Germline V CDR1 and CDR2: KGHSH, LQKENI. The CDR3 runs to 17 residues. The CDR3 DNA sequence: TGTGCCAGCTCACCTACCGGCGGGACAGGGAGTCGGGAGACCCAGTACTTC. This codes for CASSPTGGTGSRETQYF.

V is TRBV5-8 and J is TRBJ1-2, with D tentatively TRBD1 (5 bases). The CDR3 runs 14 residues. V was shortened by 0 bases and J by 7 bases, with 13 bases between the two germline ends. The germline gives CDR1 SGHTS, CDR2 YDEGEE. In nucleotides, the CDR3 is TGTGCCAGCAGCTTGGAAGGACATCTCCCTGGCTACACCTTC. This codes for CASSLEGHLPGYTF.

V gene TRBV7-6 combines with J gene TRBJ2-7; possibly TRBD2 for D (6 bases). The CDR3 length is 14 residues. CDR1 and CDR2 from the germline V gene are SGHVS and FNYEAQ. V lost 2 bases, J lost 3 bases, and 11 bases lay in between. The CDR3 DNA reads as TGTGCCAGCAGCTTATTAGCGGAGAACTACGAGCAGTACTTC. Translation: CASSLLAENYEQYF.

This sequence joins TRBV6-5 and TRBJ2-3; TRBD2 is a possible D gene (5 bases). The germline V gene encodes CDR1 MNHEY and CDR2 SVGAGI. Trimming left V 6 bases short and J 0 bases short, with 13 bases between. The CDR3 totals 15 residues. The CDR3 loop reads CASSPSRASTDTQYF. CDR3 coding DNA: TGTGCCAGCAGCCCCTCGAGGGCTAGCACAGATACGCAGTATTTT.

The CDR3 DNA follows: TGTGCCAGCCGCCAGACAGGGACTAGCAATCAGCCCCAGCATTTT. It translates to CASRQTGTSNQPQHF. This rearrangement joins TRBV28 to TRBJ1-5; 7 nucleotides match TRBD1. V lost 8 bases and J lost 0; bases outside the gene matches: 7. Looked up from germline, CDR1 is MDHEN and CDR2 is SYDVKM. CDR3 length equals 15 residues.

The rearrangement uses TRBV10-1 and TRBJ2-1; tentative D call: TRBD2 (6 bases). The CDR3 spans 15 residues. The germline gives CDR1 WNHNN, CDR2 SYGVQD (reference sequence). The V end was cut by 8 bases, the J end by 8 bases, with 22 bases between. The CDR3 loop is CASRKTRKCRDEQFF. For the CDR3, the DNA is TGCGCCAGCCGTAAGACTAGGAAATGTAGGGATGAGCAGTTCTTC.